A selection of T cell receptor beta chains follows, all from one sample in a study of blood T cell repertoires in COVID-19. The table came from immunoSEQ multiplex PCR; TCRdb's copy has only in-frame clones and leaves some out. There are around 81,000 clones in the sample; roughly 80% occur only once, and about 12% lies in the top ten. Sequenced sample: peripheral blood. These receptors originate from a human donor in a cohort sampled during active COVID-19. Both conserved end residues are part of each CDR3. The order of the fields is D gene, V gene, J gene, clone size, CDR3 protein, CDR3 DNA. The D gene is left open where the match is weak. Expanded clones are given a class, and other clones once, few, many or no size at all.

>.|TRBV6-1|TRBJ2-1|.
CASSEAQSVPYNEQFF
TGTGCCAGCAGTGAAGCGCAGTCAGTCCCGTACAATGAGCAGTTCTTC
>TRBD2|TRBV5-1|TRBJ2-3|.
CASSLEAGGGSQDTQYF
TGCGCCAGCAGCTTGGAAGCGGGCGGGGGGAGTCAAGATACGCAGTATTTT
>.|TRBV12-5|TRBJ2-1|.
CASGLTTGSTYNEQFF
TGTGCTAGTGGTTTGACGACAGGTTCAACTTACAATGAGCAGTTCTTC
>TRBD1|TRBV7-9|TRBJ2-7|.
CASSADRDEQYF
TGTGCCAGCAGCGCGGACAGGGACGAGCAGTACTTC
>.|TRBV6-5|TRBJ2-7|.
CASRRDTVSYEQYF
TGTGCCAGCAGACGGGACACTGTCTCCTACGAGCAGTACTTC
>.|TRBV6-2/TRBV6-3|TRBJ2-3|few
CASSYFALQRTDTQYF
TGTGCCAGCAGTTACTTCGCCCTACAGAGAACAGATACGCAGTATTTT
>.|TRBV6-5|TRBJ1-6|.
CASSYGAQFYSPLHF
TGTGCCAGCAGTTACGGGGCCCAATTTTATTCACCCCTCCACTTT
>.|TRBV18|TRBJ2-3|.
CASSPLLTDTQYF
TGTGCCAGCTCACCACTTCTCACAGATACGCAGTATTTT
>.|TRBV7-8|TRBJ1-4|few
CASSLGLRNEKLFF
TGTGCCAGCAGCTTGGGACTGCGGAATGAAAAACTGTTTTTT
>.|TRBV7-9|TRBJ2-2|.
CASSLPGQLNTGELFF
TGTGCCAGCAGCTTACCAGGCCAGCTAAACACCGGGGAGCTGTTTTTT
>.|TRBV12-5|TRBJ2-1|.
CASGVGLSYNEQFF
TGTGCTAGTGGTGTGGGGCTCTCCTACAATGAGCAGTTCTTC
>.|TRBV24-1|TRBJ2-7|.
CATSDATGPTYEQYF
TGTGCCACCAGTGATGCGACAGGACCCACCTACGAGCAGTACTTC
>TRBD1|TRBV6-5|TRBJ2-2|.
CASSWGGTGSRELFF
TGTGCCAGCAGTTGGGGAGGGACAGGGTCCCGGGAGCTGTTTTTT
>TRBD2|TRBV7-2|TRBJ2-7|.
CASSLGQRGNSYEQYF
TGTGCCAGCAGCTTAGGACAGCGGGGTAACTCCTACGAGCAGTACTTC
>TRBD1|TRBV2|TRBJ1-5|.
CASRPATGLGNQPQHF
TGTGCCAGCAGACCCGCGACAGGGTTAGGCAATCAGCCCCAGCATTTT
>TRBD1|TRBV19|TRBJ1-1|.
CASTNIGGQGETEAFF
TGTGCCAGTACCAACATTGGGGGACAGGGAGAAACTGAAGCTTTCTTT
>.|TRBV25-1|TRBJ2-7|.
CASSPEIRSYEQYF
TGTGCCAGCAGCCCCGAGATTCGTTCCTACGAGCAGTACTTC
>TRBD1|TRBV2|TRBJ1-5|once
CASSGQGGNSNQPQHF
TGTGCCAGCAGTGGACAGGGTGGAAATAGCAATCAGCCCCAGCATTTT
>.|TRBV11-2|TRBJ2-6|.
CASTGGSGANVLTF
TGTGCCAGCACCGGCGGCTCTGGGGCCAACGTCCTGACTTTC
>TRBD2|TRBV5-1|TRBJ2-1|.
CASSSNRGGPYNEQFF
TGCGCCAGCAGCTCAAATCGGGGGGGCCCCTACAATGAGCAGTTCTTC
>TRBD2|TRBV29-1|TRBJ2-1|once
CSVEGSATTSGGDNEQFF
TGCAGCGTTGAAGGAAGTGCCACGACTAGCGGGGGGGACAATGAGCAGTTCTTC
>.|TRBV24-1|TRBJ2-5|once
CATSDANRGGVETQYF
TGTGCCACCAGTGACGCGAACAGGGGGGGAGTAGAGACCCAGTACTTC
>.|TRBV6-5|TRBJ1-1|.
CASSNPLREAFF
TGTGCCAGCAGCAACCCTTTGAGGGAAGCTTTCTTT
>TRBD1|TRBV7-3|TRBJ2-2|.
CASSTWGQGGTGELFF
TGTGCCAGCAGCACCTGGGGACAGGGGGGCACCGGGGAGCTGTTTTTT
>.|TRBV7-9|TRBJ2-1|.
CASSFGGRDNEQFF
TGTGCCAGCAGCTTTGGTGGGCGAGACAATGAGCAGTTCTTC
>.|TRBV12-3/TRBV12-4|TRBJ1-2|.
CASRPPGDGYTF
TGTGCCAGCAGGCCCCCAGGGGATGGCTACACCTTC